These 20 T cell receptor beta chains came from one sample sequenced in a study of cytomegalovirus exposure and HLA in healthy donors (dated by TCRdb to 2015 to 2018). Libraries came from the immunoSEQ multiplex PCR assay. For the multiplex PCR, a mixture combining 60 forward primers for TCR Vbeta segments and 13 reverse primers for TCR Jbeta segments was used. Drawn from immuneACCESS, this table holds only the in-frame rearrangements with V and J called that TCRdb kept. Clones are partly lost; checked studies trace under half to an unresolved V gene and leave the rest unexplained. In all, the sample holds 100,000 to 150,000 clones, and roughly 10% of those were seen once. The ten largest clones take up under 6% of the sample. The sequencing input was PBMCs. The receptors stem from a woman aged 18-35 years in good health and CMV-seropositive.

This clone was counted between two and nine times. V gene TRBV28 combines with J gene TRBJ2-7, with 7 bases aligning to TRBD2. CDR1 and CDR2 from the germline V gene are MDHEN and SYDVKM. Trimming at V came to 3 bases and at J to 5 bases, leaving 7 bases not matched to a gene. The CDR3 extends over 14 amino acids. CDR3 bases: TGTGCCAGCAGTTTGTGGGCGGGAGTAGACGAGCAGTACTTC. Translating gives CASSLWAGVDEQYF.

This clone came up a few times. V and J are TRBV11-2 and TRBJ1-1; 7 bases fit TRBD1. Germline V gene data show CDR1 as SGHAT and CDR2 as FQNNGV. Trimming removed 3 bases from V and 4 bases from J; junction bases left unmatched: 2. This CDR3 comprises 13 residues. CDR3 sequence: CASSFDRATEAFF. The DNA of the CDR3 is TGTGCCAGCAGCTTCGACAGGGCCACTGAAGCTTTCTTT.

With regard to this clone: The junction departs from the called germline gene at one end, perhaps through a read error. The chain recombines TRBV7-7 with TRBJ1-3; D gene ambiguous. The CDR3 spans 13 residues. CDR1 SSHAT and CDR2 FNYEAQ come from the germline V gene (reference sequence). As DNA, the CDR3 is TGTGCTAGCAGCGCAGGCCTTCGAAACACCATATATTTT. Its translation is CASSAGLRNTIYF.

The V gene is TRBV9, the J gene TRBJ2-2; D possibly corresponds to TRBD1 (5 bases). The germline CDR1 and CDR2 sequences are SGDLS and YYNGEE. The CDR3 covers 16 residues. V gave up 0 bases and J gave up 5 bases, with 14 bases separating them. The CDR3 protein is CASSVAARVWTGELFF. CDR3 coding DNA: TGTGCCAGCAGCGTAGCTGCCAGGGTTTGGACCGGGGAGCTGTTTTTT.

This clone showed up just a few times. V usage is TRBV7-3 and J usage is TRBJ1-2; D perhaps matches TRBD1 (6 bases). The V gene's germline CDR1 is SGHTA and CDR2 FQGTGA. The V end lost 3 bases, the J end lost 10 bases, and 24 bases lay between the germline ends. This CDR3 is 16 amino acids long. CDR3: CASSFSETGHVEDYTF. DNA of the CDR3: TGTGCCAGCAGCTTTTCGGAGACGGGACATGTTGAAGACTACACCTTC.

V gene TRBV5-1 combines with J gene TRBJ2-1, with a tentative D call TRBD2 (5 bases). Trimming took off 1 base at V and 6 bases at J, with 11 bases between the two ends. The CDR3 consists of 14 residues. Germline CDR1 is SGHRS and CDR2 is YFSETQ. Here the CDR3 DNA reads TGCGCCAGCAGCTTGTGTGAGGGTATCAATGAGCAGTTCTTC. Its protein is CASSLCEGINEQFF.

The chain has TRBV27 and TRBJ1-4, with a possible D match to TRBD1 (5 bases). V lost 4 bases, J lost 8 bases, and 14 bases lay in between. Germline assignment: CDR1 MNHEY and CDR2 SMNVEV (reference sequence). The CDR3 loop spans 14 amino acids. CDR3 coding DNA: TGTGCCAGCAGTTCCCTCGGGGGGGTCGAAAAACTGTTTTTT. Residues: CASSSLGGVEKLFF.

This clone occurred a few times. The CDR3 is CASTRSEGAYEQYF. The CDR3, as DNA: TGTGCCAGCACGCGGAGTGAGGGGGCCTACGAGCAGTACTTC. The chain couples TRBV5-4 to TRBJ2-7, with D perhaps matching TRBD1 (6 bases). The CDR3 covers 14 residues. V lost 6 bases to trimming and J lost 2 bases, with 15 bases between them. Germline values: CDR1 SGHNT, CDR2 YYREEE (reference sequence). Variable domain in full (rest from reference TRBV5-4 and TRBJ2-7): ETGVTQSPTHLIKTRGQQVTLRCSSQSGHNTVSWYQQALGQGPQFIFQYYREEENGRGNFPPRFSGLQFPNYSSELNVNALELDDSALYLCASTRSEGAYEQYFGPGTRLTVT.

This clone was detected only a few times. This chain links TRBV10-3 with TRBJ1-1, with D possibly TRBD1 on 5 matching bases. Germline CDR1 is ENHRY and CDR2 is SYGVKD. The V gene lost 8 bases and the J gene lost 5 bases, with 21 bases spanning the gap. The CDR3 length is 15 residues. The CDR3 spells CAIAQGSVGGTEAFF. CDR3 nucleotides: TGTGCCATCGCCCAGGGCAGTGTAGGAGGGACTGAAGCTTTCTTT.

The table lists this clone with a few counts. The chain joins TRBV19 to TRBJ1-5, with D unresolved. Per germline, CDR1 LNHDA and CDR2 SQIVND (reference sequence). The CDR3 runs 15 residues. V gave up 5 bases and J gave up 2 bases, with 13 bases separating them. Written as DNA, the CDR3 is TGTGCCAGTAGTGGATTTCCGGCGGGCAATCAGCCCCAGCATTTT. Its translation is CASSGFPAGNQPQHF.

The J gene is TRBJ1-2, the V gene TRBV5-6, with TRBD1 matching 7 bases. The germline V gene encodes CDR1 SGHDT and CDR2 YYEEEE. Trimming at V came to 3 bases and at J to 8 bases, leaving 7 bases not matched to a gene. This CDR3 is 13 amino acids long. The CDR3 protein is CASSSPTGSGYTF. CDR3 in DNA: TGTGCCAGCAGCTCCCCGACAGGGTCCGGCTACACCTTC.

The chain joins TRBV29-1 to TRBJ1-1; 8 bases line up with TRBD1. Germline CDR1 SQVTM, CDR2 ANQGSEA. V shed 7 bases, J shed 9 bases, and the junction held 7 bases outside the gene matches. The length of the CDR3 is 11 residues. This chain's CDR3 is CSGGTGPQAFF. The DNA for the CDR3 is TGCAGCGGGGGGACAGGACCTCAAGCTTTCTTT.

This clone was counted a few times. J is TRBJ2-7 and V is TRBV19; D gene ambiguous. This CDR3 contains 13 residues. The V gene lost 3 bases and the J gene lost 1 base, with 7 bases spanning the gap. Germline V gene lookup returns CDR1 LNHDA and CDR2 SQIVND (reference sequence). DNA of the CDR3: TGTGCCAGTAGTATTGGCAGATCCTACGAGCAGTACTTC. Residues: CASSIGRSYEQYF.

This clone has only a few counts. The V call is TRBV29-1, the J call TRBJ1-2; tentatively, D is TRBD1 (5 bases). This CDR3 is 13 amino acids long. CDR1 is SQVTM, CDR2 ANQGSEA, per germline. Trimming cost V 2 bases and J 4 bases, with 11 bases left between them. In nucleotides, the CDR3 is TGCAGCGTTGAACGGGGGGTGGGCTATGGCTACACCTTC. Amino acid sequence: CSVERGVGYGYTF.

The chain joins TRBV2 to TRBJ1-1, with 7 bases fitting TRBD1. The CDR3 extends over 12 amino acids. Per germline, CDR1 SNHLY and CDR2 FYNNEI. The J segment lost 4 bases and the V segment lost 7 bases, leaving 3 bases of the junction unmatched. CDR3 in amino acids: CASTSGGTEAFF. The CDR3 DNA follows: TGTGCCAGCACTTCAGGGGGCACTGAAGCTTTCTTT.

The table lists this clone with a few counts. The V and J genes are TRBV2 and TRBJ1-5, with TRBD1 matching 7 bases. Trimming removed 8 bases from V and 4 bases from J; junction bases left unmatched: 11. The CDR3 contains 15 residues. Germline loops: CDR1 SNHLY, CDR2 FYNNEI. CDR3 sequence (DNA): TGTGCCAGCGGGTGGGGGACAGCCGCAAATCAGCCCCAGCATTTT. Protein sequence: CASGWGTAANQPQHF. Together with reference TRBV2 and TRBJ1-5, the CDR3 gives the full variable domain: EPEVTQTPSHQVTQMGQEVILRCVPISNHLYFYWYRQILGQKVEFLVSFYNNEISEKSEIFDDQFSVERPDGSNFTLKIRSTKLEDSAMYFCASGWGTAANQPQHFGDGTRLSIL.

This sequence joins TRBV15 and TRBJ2-3; 13 bases fit TRBD2. Germline CDR1 is LNHNV and CDR2 is YYDKDF (reference sequence). The junction had 7 bases not matched to a gene; V was cut back by 1 base and J by 0 bases. The CDR3 extends over 19 amino acids. DNA of the CDR3: TGTGCCACCAGCAGAGGGGGACTAGCGGGGTCGGGGAGCACAGATACGCAGTATTTT. This codes for CATSRGGLAGSGSTDTQYF.

This clone was found a few times. This chain joins TRBV18 and TRBJ1-4; 8 bases align to TRBD1. Germline CDR1 is KGHSH and CDR2 is LQKENI. CDR3 length: 16 amino acids. The junction had 6 bases not matched to a gene; V was cut back by 6 bases and J by 0 bases. The CDR3 protein is CASSTGTGPTNEKLFF. For the CDR3, the DNA is TGTGCCAGCTCTACCGGGACAGGACCAACTAATGAAAAACTGTTTTTT.

A few counts support this clone. The chain joins TRBV7-2 to TRBJ1-2; tentative D call: TRBD1 (6 bases). This CDR3 has 13 residues. The V and J ends lost 5 bases and 6 bases respectively, with 13 bases between them. Germline loops: CDR1 SGHTA, CDR2 FQGNSA. The CDR3 loop reads CASSLGAGNGYTF. In DNA, the CDR3 is TGTGCCAGCAGCCTGGGGGCTGGAAATGGCTACACCTTC. Supplemented by reference TRBV7-2 and TRBJ1-2, the full variable domain reads GAGVSQSPSNKVTEKGKDVELRCDPISGHTALYWYRQSLGQGLEFLIYFQGNSAPDKSGLPSDRFSAERTGGSVSTLTIQRTQQEDSAVYLCASSLGAGNGYTFGSGTRLTVV.

The DNA for the CDR3 is TGCAGCATTAGACTAGCGGGAGGGGCCGGGGAGCTGTTTTTT. This gives the protein CSIRLAGGAGELFF. The chain links TRBV29-1 to TRBJ2-2; 14 bases line up with TRBD2. The V gene's germline CDR1 is SQVTM and CDR2 ANQGSEA. CDR3 length: 14 residues. The V and J ends lost 8 bases and 6 bases, in that order; junction bases with no gene match: 5.